The 16 T cell receptor beta chains presented below share a single source sample, sequenced in a study of cytomegalovirus exposure and HLA in healthy donors (dated by TCRdb to about 2017). Libraries were prepared through the immunoSEQ multiplex PCR assay. For the multiplex PCR, a mixture combining 60 forward primers for TCR Vbeta segments and 13 reverse primers for TCR Jbeta segments was used. TCRdb carries this immuneACCESS record with in-frame sequences only. Its versions omit some clonotypes, under half of them owing to an unresolved V gene in the studies checked, with the rest unexplained. The sample yields around 240,000 clones; 82% were counted once. Clones ranked in the top ten supply approximately 5.3% of the sample. The sequencing input was PBMCs. Source of these receptors: a woman aged 35 to 49 in good health and CMV-seropositive.

This clone was seen just once. The CDR3 nucleotides read TGCGCCAGCAGCTTTTTGCAGGGGGTTAGCTATGGCTACACCTTC. Protein: CASSFLQGVSYGYTF. V usage is TRBV5-1 and J usage is TRBJ1-2; 7 nucleotides match TRBD1. Germline V lookup: CDR1 SGHRS, CDR2 YFSETQ. The junction had 8 bases not matched to a gene; V was cut back by 2 bases and J by 4 bases. The CDR3 extends over 15 amino acids.

The V and J genes are TRBV30 and TRBJ1-1; D call uncertain. Germline CDR1 GTSNPN, CDR2 SVGIG (reference sequence). Trimming pared 2 bases from V and 1 base from J, leaving 8 bases between. CDR3 length: 13 amino acids. CDR3 coding DNA: TGTGCCTGGAGTTTAGAGGCGAACACTGAAGCTTTCTTT. Translated, it gives CAWSLEANTEAFF.

The chain combines TRBV6-5 with TRBJ2-1; 9 nucleotides line up with TRBD2. CDR3 length: 15 residues. Germline CDR1 MNHEY, CDR2 SVGAGI. The junction had 6 bases not matched to a gene; V was cut back by 4 bases and J by 5 bases. CDR3 sequence reads: CASSFSGRGDNEQFF. DNA of the CDR3: TGTGCCAGCAGTTTTAGCGGGAGAGGAGACAATGAGCAGTTCTTC.

The chain recombines TRBV6-5 with TRBJ1-5; D is perhaps TRBD1 (5 bases). The V gene's germline CDR1 is MNHEY and CDR2 SVGAGI. V dropped 2 bases and J dropped 6 bases, with 14 bases sitting between them. This CDR3 is built from 15 residues. The CDR3 here is CASSYGAGRSQPQHF. The CDR3 DNA reads as TGTGCCAGCAGTTACGGGGCAGGAAGAAGTCAGCCCCAGCATTTT.

CDR3 region: CASSPRRGTGGSSGNTIYF. CDR3 bases: TGTGCCAGCAGCCCACGGAGGGGGACAGGGGGTTCCTCTGGAAACACCATATATTTT. The gene calls are TRBV5-4 and TRBJ1-3; 11 nucleotides align to TRBD1. Germline V CDR1 and CDR2: SGHNT, YYREEE (reference sequence). V shed 4 bases, J shed 0 bases, and the junction held 12 bases outside the gene matches. This CDR3 spans 19 amino acids.

The rearrangement uses TRBV7-6 and TRBJ2-2; no firm D call. V gave up 5 bases and J gave up 8 bases, with 6 bases separating them. In germline, CDR1 is SGHVS, CDR2 FNYEAQ. The CDR3 totals 11 residues. CDR3 loop: CASSPPGELFF. CDR3 nucleotides: TGTGCCAGCAGCCCCCCTGGGGAGCTGTTTTTT. Together with reference TRBV7-6 and TRBJ2-2, the CDR3 gives the full variable domain: GAGVSQSPRYKVTKRGQDVALRCDPISGHVSLYWYRQALGQGPEFLTYFNYEAQQDKSGLPNDRFSAERPEGSISTLTIQRTEQRDSAMYRCASSPPGELFFGEGSRLTVL.

The chain uses TRBV7-2 and TRBJ1-5, with D unclear. Looked up from germline, CDR1 is SGHTA and CDR2 is FQGNSA. The CDR3 sequence is 16 residues long. Trimming pared 1 base from V and 9 bases from J, leaving 19 bases between. The CDR3 reads CASSLEEGLIKRPQHF. DNA of the CDR3: TGTGCCAGCAGCTTAGAGGAGGGTTTAATCAAGCGGCCCCAGCATTTT.

This chain links TRBV18 with TRBJ2-1, with a weak D call TRBD2 (5 bases). Germline CDR1 reads KGHSH; CDR2 reads LQKENI. The CDR3 consists of 14 residues. Trimming pared 6 bases from V and 10 bases from J, leaving 19 bases between. The CDR3 DNA is TGTGCCAGCTCTCCCGAGGCGGGTTACCGCGAGCAGTTCTTC. Its translation: CASSPEAGYREQFF.

V gene TRBV28 combines with J gene TRBJ2-7; D ambiguous. Looked up from germline, CDR1 is MDHEN and CDR2 is SYDVKM. Trimming took 3 bases from V and 2 from J, leaving 8 bases between them. This CDR3 is built from 13 residues. The CDR3 region is CASSLPETYEQYF. The CDR3 DNA is TGTGCCAGCAGTTTGCCGGAGACCTACGAGCAGTACTTC.

This chain connects TRBV27 to TRBJ1-5; TRBD1 is a possible D gene (5 bases). The CDR3 runs to 15 residues. V lost 2 bases to trimming and J lost 4 bases, with 12 bases between them. The germline gives CDR1 MNHEY, CDR2 SMNVEV (reference sequence). The CDR3 reads CASSLGAAINQPQHF. The CDR3 nucleotides are TGTGCCAGCAGTTTAGGGGCAGCTATTAATCAGCCCCAGCATTTT.

The chain uses TRBV23-1 and TRBJ2-5; D is uncertain. TRBV23-1 qualifies as an ORF whose function is uncertain. V lost 7 bases and J 5 bases, leaving 14 bases between the germline ends. This CDR3 comprises 13 residues. The CDR3 here is CASTALQRETQYF. DNA of the CDR3: TGCGCCAGCACGGCCCTCCAGAGGGAGACCCAGTACTTC.

This clone was seen once. The chain has TRBV7-2 and TRBJ1-2; perhaps TRBD1 as D (5 bases). Germline loops: CDR1 SGHTA, CDR2 FQGNSA. V lost 2 bases, J lost 0 bases, and 16 bases lay in between. The CDR3 is made up of 17 amino acids. For the CDR3, the DNA is TGTGCCAGCAGCTTAAGCCCGCCGGGAGGGGCTAACTATGGCTACACCTTC. This sequence encodes CASSLSPPGGANYGYTF.

This clone appeared a few times. J is TRBJ2-7 and V is TRBV19; 9 bases are shared with TRBD1. V lost 3 bases and J lost 5; bases outside the gene matches: 8. Germline CDR1 and CDR2: LNHDA and SQIVND (reference sequence). The CDR3 covers 15 residues. CDR3 residues: CASSIAGQGFDEQYF. The CDR3 DNA reads TGTGCCAGTAGTATTGCGGGACAGGGTTTTGACGAGCAGTACTTC.

This rearrangement joins TRBV19 to TRBJ1-5; the D gene is possibly TRBD1 (5 bases). Trimming removed 4 bases from V and 7 bases from J, with 14 bases in between. The germline V gene encodes CDR1 LNHDA and CDR2 SQIVND (reference sequence). The length of the CDR3 is 14 residues. CDR3: CASSSGEQDQPQHF. In DNA, the CDR3 is TGTGCCAGTAGTAGTGGGGAACAGGACCAGCCCCAGCATTTT.

This sequence joins TRBV9 and TRBJ2-7, with a weak D call TRBD1 (6 bases). The CDR3 has 15 amino acids. V gave up 0 bases and J gave up 0 bases, with 10 bases separating them. From germline, CDR1 is SGDLS and CDR2 YYNGEE. The CDR3 loop is CASSVEAGVSYEQYF. The CDR3 DNA reads TGTGCCAGCAGCGTAGAGGCAGGGGTCTCCTACGAGCAGTACTTC.

The sample holds a few counts of this clone. The gene calls are TRBV4-3 and TRBJ1-2; TRBD1 might be the D (6 bases). Germline CDR1 and CDR2: LGHNA and YSLEER. CDR3 length equals 16 residues. Trimming removed 2 bases from V and 4 bases from J, with 17 bases in between. The CDR3 here is CASSQSGGRDTYGYTF. CDR3 nucleotide sequence: TGCGCCAGCAGCCAAAGCGGGGGCAGGGATACCTATGGCTACACCTTC.